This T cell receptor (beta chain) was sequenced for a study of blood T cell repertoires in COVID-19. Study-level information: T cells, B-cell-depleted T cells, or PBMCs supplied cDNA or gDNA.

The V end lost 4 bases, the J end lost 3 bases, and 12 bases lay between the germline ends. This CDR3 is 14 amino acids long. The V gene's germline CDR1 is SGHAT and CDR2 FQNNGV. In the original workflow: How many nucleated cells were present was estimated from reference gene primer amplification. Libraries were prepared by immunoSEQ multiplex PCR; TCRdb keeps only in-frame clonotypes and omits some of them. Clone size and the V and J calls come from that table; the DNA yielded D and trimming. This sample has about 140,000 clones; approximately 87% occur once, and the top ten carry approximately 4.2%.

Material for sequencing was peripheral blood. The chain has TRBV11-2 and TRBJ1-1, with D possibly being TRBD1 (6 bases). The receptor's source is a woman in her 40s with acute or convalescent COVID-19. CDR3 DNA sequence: TGTGCCAGCAGCTCGTCGAGGGGGTACACTGAAGCTTTCTTT. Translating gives CASSSSRGYTEAFF. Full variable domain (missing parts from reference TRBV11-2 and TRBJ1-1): EAGVAQSPRYKIIEKRQSVAFWCNPISGHATLYWYQQILGQGPKLLIQFQNNGVVDDSQLPKDRFSAERLKGVDSTLKIQPAKLEDSAVYLCASSSSRGYTEAFFGQGTRLTVV.